This T cell receptor beta chain was observed in a study of vaccination effects on CD4 cells after COVID-19. Study-level points and caveats: Few convalescent patients were included, and no early post-infection timepoints were sampled.

In the ViraFEST assay, antigen-specific CD4+ clonotypes were identified by expansion after peptide-pool stimulation. Following 10 days of culture, CD4+ T cells were isolated. Cultures received IL-2 medium that replaced half the medium on days 3 and 7. Measured with immunoSEQ multiplex PCR; TCRdb has only the in-frame clones, and not every one. The table has approximately 54,000 clones, 80% seen once. Germline V gene data show CDR1 as SNHLY and CDR2 as FYNNEI. J was trimmed by 3 bases and V by 8 bases; bases with no gene match: 6. The CDR3 covers 13 residues. A remark on this clone: What it recognizes is unknown.

This clonotype originated in a human donor who received a COVID-19 vaccine. J is TRBJ1-2 and V is TRBV2; 7 bases are a match to TRBD1. This specimen was CD4+ T cells from PBMCs cultured with HCoV-229E spike peptides, taken before COVID-19 vaccination. The CDR3 bases are TGTGCCAGCTCTCTGGGACAGTACTATGGCTACACCTTC. It is translated as CASSLGQYYGYTF.